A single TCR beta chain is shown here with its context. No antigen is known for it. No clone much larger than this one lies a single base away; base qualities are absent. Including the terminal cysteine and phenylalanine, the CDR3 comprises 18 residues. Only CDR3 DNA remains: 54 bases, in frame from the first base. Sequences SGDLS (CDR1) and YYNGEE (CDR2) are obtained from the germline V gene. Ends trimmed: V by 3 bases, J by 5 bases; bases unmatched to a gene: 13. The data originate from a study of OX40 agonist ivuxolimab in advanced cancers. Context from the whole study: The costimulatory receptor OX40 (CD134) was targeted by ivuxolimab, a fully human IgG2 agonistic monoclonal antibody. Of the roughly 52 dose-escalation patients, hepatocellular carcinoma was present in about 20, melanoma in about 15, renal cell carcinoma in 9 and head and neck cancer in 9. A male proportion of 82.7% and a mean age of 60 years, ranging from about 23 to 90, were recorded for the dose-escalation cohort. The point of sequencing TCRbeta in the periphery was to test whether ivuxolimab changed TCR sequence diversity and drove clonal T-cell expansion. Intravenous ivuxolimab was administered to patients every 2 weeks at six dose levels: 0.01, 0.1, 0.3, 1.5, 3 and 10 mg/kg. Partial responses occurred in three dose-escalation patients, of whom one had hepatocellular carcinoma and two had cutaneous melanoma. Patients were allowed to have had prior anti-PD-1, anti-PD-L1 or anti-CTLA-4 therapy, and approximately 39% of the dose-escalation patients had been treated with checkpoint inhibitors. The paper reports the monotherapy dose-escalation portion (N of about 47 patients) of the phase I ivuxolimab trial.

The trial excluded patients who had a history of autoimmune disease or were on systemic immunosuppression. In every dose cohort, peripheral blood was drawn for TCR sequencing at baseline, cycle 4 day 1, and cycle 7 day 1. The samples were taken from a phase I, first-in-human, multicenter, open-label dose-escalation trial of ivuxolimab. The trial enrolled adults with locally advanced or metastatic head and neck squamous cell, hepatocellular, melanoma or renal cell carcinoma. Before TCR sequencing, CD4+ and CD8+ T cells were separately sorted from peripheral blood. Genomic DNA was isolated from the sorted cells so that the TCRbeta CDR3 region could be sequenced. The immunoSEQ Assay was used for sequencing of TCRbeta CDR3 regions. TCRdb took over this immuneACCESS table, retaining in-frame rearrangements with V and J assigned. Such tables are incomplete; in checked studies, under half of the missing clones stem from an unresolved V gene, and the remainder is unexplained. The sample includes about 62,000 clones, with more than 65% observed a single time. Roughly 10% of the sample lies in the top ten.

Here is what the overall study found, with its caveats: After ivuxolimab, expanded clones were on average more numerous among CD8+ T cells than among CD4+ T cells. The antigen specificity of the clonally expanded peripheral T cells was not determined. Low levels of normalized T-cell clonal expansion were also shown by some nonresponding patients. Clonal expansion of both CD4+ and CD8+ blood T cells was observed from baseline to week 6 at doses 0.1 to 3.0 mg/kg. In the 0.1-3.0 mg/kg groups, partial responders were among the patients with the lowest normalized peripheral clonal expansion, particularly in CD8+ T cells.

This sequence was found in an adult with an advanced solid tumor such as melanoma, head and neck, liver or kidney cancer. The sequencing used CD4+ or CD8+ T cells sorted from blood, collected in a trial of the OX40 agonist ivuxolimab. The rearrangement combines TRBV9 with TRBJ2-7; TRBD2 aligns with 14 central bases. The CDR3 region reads CASSARPGLAGERDEQYF. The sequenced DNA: TGTGCCAGCAGCGCGCGACCGGGACTAGCGGGAGAACGCGACGAGCAGTACTTC.